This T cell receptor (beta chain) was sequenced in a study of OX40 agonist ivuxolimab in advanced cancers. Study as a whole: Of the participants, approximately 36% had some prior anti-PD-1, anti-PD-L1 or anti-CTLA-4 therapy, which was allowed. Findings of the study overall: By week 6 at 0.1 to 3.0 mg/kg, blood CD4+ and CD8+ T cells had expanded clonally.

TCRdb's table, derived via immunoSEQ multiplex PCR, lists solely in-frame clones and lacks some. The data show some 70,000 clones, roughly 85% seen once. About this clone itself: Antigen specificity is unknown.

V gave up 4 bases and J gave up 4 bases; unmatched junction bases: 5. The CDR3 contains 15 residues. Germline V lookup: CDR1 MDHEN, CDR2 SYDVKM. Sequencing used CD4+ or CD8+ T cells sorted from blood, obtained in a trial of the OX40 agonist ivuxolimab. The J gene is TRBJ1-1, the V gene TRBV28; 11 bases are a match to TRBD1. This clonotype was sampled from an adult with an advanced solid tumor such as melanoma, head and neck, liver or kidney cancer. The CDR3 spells CASSSSGTGGTEAFF. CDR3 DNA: TGTGCCAGCAGTTCTTCCGGGACAGGGGGCACTGAAGCTTTCTTT.